The present entry profiles one T cell receptor (beta chain) with its context. The antigen is unknown. Study-level results: Tumor-infiltrating Treg TCR alpha and beta sequences overlapped most with tumor naive CD4+ T cells, then blood naive. Tumor memory CD4+ T cell TCR gene usage was found to cluster with blood and lymph node memory CD4+ cells and with lymph node naive CD4+ cells.

TCRdb re-called the 5' RACE reads with MiXCR, one entry per CDR3 protein. Of roughly 45,000 distinct CDR3 sequences listed, about a fifth are singletons. Tregs were sorted as CD4+CD25+CD127-/low cells. The sample taken for sequencing was Tregs sorted from a lymph node. The clonotype was recovered from a female donor with breast cancer.

The CDR3 sequence: CASSPTYTLLTATNEKLFF. CDR3 DNA: TGTGCCAGCAGCCCCACTTACACTCTTCTAACGGCAACTAATGAAAAACTGTTTTTT. J is TRBJ1-4 and V is TRBV7-6; no definite D call. The CDR3 consists of 19 residues. Germline loops: CDR1 SGHVS, CDR2 FNYEAQ. Trimming pared 5 bases from V and 0 bases from J, leaving 22 bases between. Supplemented by reference TRBV7-6 and TRBJ1-4, the full variable domain reads GAGVSQSPRYKVTKRGQDVALRCDPISGHVSLYWYRQALGQGPEFLTYFNYEAQQDKSGLPNDRFSAERPEGSISTLTIQRTEQRDSAMYRCASSPTYTLLTATNEKLFFGSGTQLSVL.